These 29 T cell receptor beta chains were sequenced from one sample in a study of cytomegalovirus exposure and HLA in healthy donors. The assay was immunoSEQ multiplex PCR, and TCRdb's table has in-frame clones only and misses some. The repertoire holds approximately 130,000 clones, with around 85% as singletons. Sequencing was done on a sample of PBMCs. The receptor source for this set is a woman in her twenties or thirties in good health and CMV-seronegative.

The CDR3 sequence is CAWRGVGGSYGYTF. The CDR3 DNA follows: TGTGCCTGGAGGGGGGTAGGGGGTAGCTATGGCTACACCTTC. V is TRBV30 and J is TRBJ1-2; tentatively, D is TRBD1 (6 bases). The CDR3 runs to 14 residues. Trimming shortened V by 3 bases and J by 4 bases, and 15 bases separated the two germline ends. In germline, CDR1 is GTSNPN, CDR2 SVGIG (reference sequence).

This rearrangement joins TRBV19 to TRBJ1-4; 9 bases agree with TRBD1. Germline-derived CDR1 and CDR2 are LNHDA and SQIVND (reference sequence). The junction had 11 bases not matched to a gene; V was cut back by 7 bases and J by 8 bases. This CDR3 contains 15 residues. The CDR3 is CASTMGMTGGEKLFF. CDR3 coding DNA: TGTGCCAGTACGATGGGGATGACAGGGGGGGAAAAACTGTTTTTT.

The sample holds a few counts of this clone. The rearrangement uses TRBV5-1 and TRBJ1-2; D possibly corresponds to TRBD1 (5 bases). The CDR3 consists of 13 residues. V shed 0 bases and J shed 3 bases, with 6 bases lying between them. Germline V gene sequence: CDR1 SGHRS, CDR2 YFSETQ. The CDR3 spells CASSLEGDYGYTF. CDR3 DNA sequence: TGCGCCAGCAGCTTGGAAGGGGACTATGGCTACACCTTC. Complete variable domain (other parts from reference TRBV5-1 and TRBJ1-2): KAGVTQTPRYLIKTRGQQVTLSCSPISGHRSVSWYQQTPGQGLQFLFEYFSETQRNKGNFPGRFSGRQFSNSRSEMNVSTLELGDSALYLCASSLEGDYGYTFGSGTRLTVV.

The V call is TRBV6-5, the J call TRBJ1-6; the D is unclear. With 4 bases removed from V and 6 bases from J, the gap between germline ends came to 13 bases. Germline V gives CDR1 MNHEY, CDR2 SVGAGI. CDR3 size: 15 residues. This CDR3 reads CASSSGRNSNSPLHF. In DNA form, the CDR3 reads TGTGCCAGCAGTTCAGGCAGAAACTCTAATTCACCCCTCCACTTT.

The rearrangement links TRBV27 to TRBJ1-6; D is unclear. CDR3 length: 14 residues. Trimming pared 7 bases from V and 2 bases from J, leaving 9 bases between. CDR1 and CDR2 from the germline V gene are MNHEY and SMNVEV (reference sequence). CDR3 sequence: CASTTRTYNSPLHF. The CDR3 nucleotides read TGTGCCAGCACGACCAGGACCTATAATTCACCCCTCCACTTT.

The V and J genes are TRBV6-6 and TRBJ2-1, with TRBD2 matching over 12 bases. Germline V gene data show CDR1 as MNHNY and CDR2 as SVGAGI (reference sequence). V was clipped by 10 bases and J by 8 bases; unmatched bases: 6. This CDR3 is 13 amino acids long. Here the CDR3 reads CATSGGVGDEQFF. The CDR3, as DNA: TGTGCCACTAGCGGGGGGGTGGGCGATGAGCAGTTCTTC.

The J gene is TRBJ2-5, the V gene TRBV19; 7 nucleotides line up with TRBD1. V dropped 3 bases and J dropped 1; count of bases not matched to a gene: 2. Germline values: CDR1 LNHDA, CDR2 SQIVND (reference sequence). This CDR3 has 14 amino acids. The CDR3, as DNA: TGTGCCAGTAGTATTCGGGACAGCCAAGAGACCCAGTACTTC. It yields the protein CASSIRDSQETQYF.

The J gene is TRBJ2-3, the V gene TRBV5-1; D not resolved. V lost 0 bases and J lost 8, with 4 bases in between. The CDR3 runs 11 residues. Germline CDR1 SGHRS, CDR2 YFSETQ. CDR3 loop: CASSLGVTQYF. DNA for the CDR3: TGCGCCAGCAGCTTGGGAGTTACGCAGTATTTT.

The chain joins TRBV14 to TRBJ2-1, with 8 bases that match TRBD2. V dropped 0 bases and J dropped 3; count of bases not matched to a gene: 4. The germline V gene encodes CDR1 SGHDN and CDR2 FVKESK. The CDR3 consists of 16 residues. In nucleotides, the CDR3 is TGTGCCAGCAGCCAAGACCAGCGGGGGTTCTACAATGAGCAGTTCTTC. Protein: CASSQDQRGFYNEQFF.

The chain is built from TRBV30 and TRBJ2-7; D possibly corresponds to TRBD1 (6 bases). The germline V gene encodes CDR1 GTSNPN and CDR2 SVGIG (reference sequence). Deletions cut 0 bases from V and 6 bases from J, with 9 bases between. The CDR3 has 12 residues. CDR3 coding DNA: TGTGCCTGGAGTGTACAGGGCTTCGAGCAGTACTTC. Translation: CAWSVQGFEQYF.

The chain couples TRBV6-1 to TRBJ2-4; TRBD2 matches at 12 bases. CDR3 length: 14 residues. V was pared by 2 bases and J by 12 bases, with 5 bases of the junction left unmatched. Germline CDR1 reads MNHNS; CDR2 reads SASEGT. CDR3 loop: CASSELAGGQGQYF. The CDR3 DNA follows: TGTGCCAGCAGTGAACTAGCGGGGGGGCAGGGTCAGTACTTC.

The rearrangement links TRBV5-1 to TRBJ1-3; the D gene is possibly TRBD1 (6 bases). The germline V gene has CDR1 SGHRS and CDR2 YFSETQ. V dropped 0 bases and J dropped 0 bases, with 13 bases sitting between them. The CDR3 contains 17 residues. The CDR3 DNA follows: TGCGCCAGCAGCTTGGCCACCGGACAGATCTCTGGAAACACCATATATTTT. As protein: CASSLATGQISGNTIYF.

The V gene is TRBV7-2, the J gene TRBJ2-7, with D possibly TRBD1 on 6 matching bases. This CDR3 region has 13 residues. V was trimmed by 3 bases and J by 6 bases, leaving 12 bases between them. CDR1 is SGHTA and CDR2 is FQGNSA in the germline V gene. This CDR3 reads CASSLRGILEQYF. For the CDR3, the DNA is TGTGCCAGCAGCTTGAGGGGGATCCTCGAGCAGTACTTC.

J is TRBJ1-5 and V is TRBV6-5; D perhaps matches TRBD1 (6 bases). Germline V gene sequence: CDR1 MNHEY, CDR2 SVGAGI. The V end was cut by 6 bases, the J end by 0 bases, with 9 bases between. The CDR3 contains 14 residues. The DNA of the CDR3 is TGTGCCAGCAGGGACAGTTATAGCAATCAGCCCCAGCATTTT. Translating it yields CASRDSYSNQPQHF.

The chain couples TRBV7-2 to TRBJ2-3, with 14 bases that match TRBD2. This CDR3 is 17 amino acids long. V was clipped by 5 bases and J by 2 bases; unmatched bases: 6. Per germline, CDR1 SGHTA and CDR2 FQGNSA. This CDR3 reads CASSPGLAGGYTDTQYF. DNA for the CDR3: TGTGCCAGCAGCCCTGGACTAGCGGGGGGATACACAGATACGCAGTATTTT.

The gene calls are TRBV6-5 and TRBJ1-4; D not certain. Trimming removed 2 bases from V and 0 bases from J, with 7 bases in between. This CDR3 comprises 15 residues. From germline, CDR1 is MNHEY and CDR2 SVGAGI. CDR3 nucleotide sequence: TGTGCCAGCAGTTACCAGTATGCAACTAATGAAAAACTGTTTTTT. Its protein product is CASSYQYATNEKLFF.

V and J are TRBV15 and TRBJ2-3, with 10 bases identical to TRBD1. Germline CDR1 LNHNV, CDR2 YYDKDF (reference sequence). The CDR3 totals 15 residues. V was pared by 4 bases and J by 5 bases, with 6 bases of the junction left unmatched. In DNA, the CDR3 is TGTGCCACCAGCATGCGGGACAGGGGAGGAGATACGCAGTATTTT. Protein product: CATSMRDRGGDTQYF.

The J gene is TRBJ2-3, the V gene TRBV19, with D maybe TRBD1 (5 bases). There are 14 residues in the CDR3. Trimming cost V 9 bases and J 2 bases, with 15 bases left between them. Germline lookup yields CDR1 LNHDA and CDR2 SQIVND (reference sequence). The DNA of the CDR3 is TGTGCCAGAGTAGTACCAGGGTTCACAGATACGCAGTATTTT. Translated, it gives CARVVPGFTDTQYF. Full variable domain (remainder filled in from reference TRBV19 and TRBJ2-3): DGGITQSPKYLFRKEGQNVTLSCEQNLNHDAMYWYRQDPGQGLRLIYYSQIVNDFQKGDIAEGYSVSREKKESFPLTVTSAQKNPTAFYLCARVVPGFTDTQYFGPGTRLTVL.

The chain employs TRBV7-2 and TRBJ2-1; 8 bases agree with TRBD2. CDR3 length: 16 amino acids. Per germline, CDR1 SGHTA and CDR2 FQGNSA. The V segment lost 5 bases and the J segment 1 base; nucleotides outside the gene matches: 7. The CDR3 sequence: CASSPRGGQSYNEQFF. The CDR3 bases are TGTGCCAGCAGCCCTCGGGGGGGCCAGTCCTACAATGAGCAGTTCTTC.

The chain links TRBV11-2 to TRBJ2-6; 7 bases line up with TRBD2. The CDR3 has 16 residues. V shed 5 bases, J shed 0 bases, and the junction held 4 bases outside the gene matches. Germline V gives CDR1 SGHAT, CDR2 FQNNGV. The chain's CDR3 is CASSRGLPSGANVLTF. For the CDR3, the DNA is TGTGCCAGCAGCCGGGGACTACCCTCTGGGGCCAACGTCCTGACTTTC.

The rearrangement links TRBV13 to TRBJ2-7; 11 nucleotides agree with TRBD2. With 5 bases clipped from V and 0 bases from J, the junction kept 9 bases outside the gene matches. CDR3 length: 17 residues. Germline V gene data show CDR1 as PRHDT and CDR2 as FYEKMQ (reference sequence). The chain's CDR3 is CASSLMGLADFSYEQYF. The CDR3 DNA follows: TGTGCCAGCAGCCTCATGGGACTAGCGGATTTCTCCTACGAGCAGTACTTC.

The chain joins TRBV6-1 to TRBJ1-1; D is possibly TRBD1 (5 bases). Germline V gene sequence: CDR1 MNHNS, CDR2 SASEGT. This CDR3 is 13 amino acids long. The germline V and J ends were trimmed by 9 bases and 1 base, with 12 bases remaining between them. CDR3 loop: CASGFGGNTEAFF. In nucleotides, the CDR3 is TGTGCCAGTGGGTTCGGGGGGAACACTGAAGCTTTCTTT.

Comment on this clone: Since no conserved phenylalanine or tryptophan closes the CDR3, a read error is the likely cause. It is unclear where the CDR3 begins or ends on the DNA, so no DNA is shown, and the CDR3 is as TCRdb lists it. J is TRBJ1-6 and V is TRBV12-2; no check of the table's D call, TRBD1, against the DNA was made. TRBV12-2 is a recognized pseudogene. Ends included, the CDR3 has 10 residues. The CDR3 spells CASRSGQGAV.

The DNA for the CDR3 is TGTGCCAGCAGCGTGATAGATGCGCTGGGCGAGACCCAGTACTTC. It translates to CASSVIDALGETQYF. The chain is built from TRBV9 and TRBJ2-5; D gene ambiguous. The CDR3 is 15 residues long. Germline V gives CDR1 SGDLS, CDR2 YYNGEE. V shed 2 bases and J shed 5 bases, with 16 bases lying between them.

The V gene is TRBV7-2, the J gene TRBJ2-7; tentative D call: TRBD1 (6 bases). The CDR3 totals 13 residues. Looked up from germline, CDR1 is SGHTA and CDR2 is FQGNSA. V was cut by 4 bases and J by 0 bases, with 7 bases left in between. The CDR3 loop reads CASSSTGSYEQYF. CDR3 sequence (DNA): TGTGCCAGCAGCTCGACAGGCTCCTACGAGCAGTACTTC.

The rearrangement links TRBV14 to TRBJ2-7; 7 nucleotides match TRBD2. Germline CDR1 reads SGHDN; CDR2 reads FVKESK. V lost 3 bases, J lost 4 bases, and 12 bases stayed unmatched. The CDR3 is 16 residues long. The CDR3 loop reads CASSQGTGGSIYEQYF. Written as DNA, the CDR3 is TGTGCCAGCAGCCAGGGGACGGGGGGTTCGATTTACGAGCAGTACTTC. Using reference TRBV14 and TRBJ2-7 for the parts outside the CDR3, the full variable domain is EAGVTQFPSHSVIEKGQTVTLRCDPISGHDNLYWYRRVMGKEIKFLLHFVKESKQDESGMPNNRFLAERTGGTYSTLKVQPAELEDSGVYFCASSQGTGGSIYEQYFGPGTRLTVT.

The chain links TRBV9 to TRBJ1-1; no definite D call. V gave up 3 bases and J gave up 4 bases, with 13 bases separating them. Germline CDR1 is SGDLS and CDR2 is YYNGEE. The CDR3 totals 14 residues. CDR3 bases: TGTGCCAGCAGCGCGAGAGGTGGGAGCACTGAAGCTTTCTTT. Protein product: CASSARGGSTEAFF.

The chain carries TRBV20-1 and TRBJ1-2; TRBD1 might be the D (6 bases). Trimming pared 3 bases from V and 8 bases from J, leaving 10 bases between. The CDR3 runs 11 residues. Germline CDR1 and CDR2: DFQATT and SNEGSKA (reference sequence). This chain's CDR3 is CSASGGRGYTF. Written as DNA, the CDR3 is TGCAGTGCTAGCGGGGGGCGAGGCTACACCTTC.

V and J are TRBV4-2 and TRBJ2-3, with TRBD2 identical over 9 bases. Per germline, CDR1 LGHNA and CDR2 YNFKEQ. V shed 2 bases and J 3 bases; nucleotides not matched to a gene: 9. This CDR3 has 17 residues. DNA for the CDR3: TGTGCCAGCAGCCAATTAGGCGGGGGGGCTTGGACAGATACGCAGTATTTT. This sequence encodes CASSQLGGGAWTDTQYF.